The 29 T cell receptor beta chains below were found in one sample sequenced in a study of cytomegalovirus exposure and HLA in healthy donors. Both 60 Vbeta primers and 13 Jbeta primers went into the PCR. TCRdb's table, derived via immunoSEQ multiplex PCR, lists solely in-frame clones and lacks some. Recorded for this sample: about 130,000 clones. The sequenced sample was PBMCs. Every receptor here comes from a man aged 35-49 years in good health and CMV-seronegative.

The V and J genes are TRBV6-1 and TRBJ2-1, with 8 bases identical to TRBD1. Germline V lookup: CDR1 MNHNS, CDR2 SASEGT. Trimming removed 5 bases from V and 8 bases from J; junction bases left unmatched: 11. The CDR3 consists of 15 residues. This CDR3 is CASSLTGGPADEQFF. CDR3 nucleotides: TGTGCCAGCAGTTTAACAGGGGGGCCAGCCGATGAGCAGTTCTTC.

The chain is built from TRBV28 and TRBJ1-5, with unresolved D. The germline V gene has CDR1 MDHEN and CDR2 SYDVKM. V lost 6 bases to trimming and J lost 0 bases, with 15 bases between them. The CDR3 consists of 16 residues. CDR3 in amino acids: CASRTSEGNSNQPQHF. In nucleotides, the CDR3 is TGTGCCAGCAGAACCTCAGAGGGTAATAGCAATCAGCCCCAGCATTTT.

The DNA for the CDR3 is TGTGCCAGCAGCCGTACGACAGGCCCTGGAAACACCATATATTTT. It specifies CASSRTTGPGNTIYF. The chain employs TRBV11-2 and TRBJ1-3, with D possibly matching TRBD1 (6 bases). Trimming pared 5 bases from V and 2 bases from J, leaving 13 bases between. Germline V gene lookup returns CDR1 SGHAT and CDR2 FQNNGV. CDR3 length equals 15 residues. Combining the CDR3 with reference TRBV11-2 and TRBJ1-3 gives the whole variable domain EAGVAQSPRYKIIEKRQSVAFWCNPISGHATLYWYQQILGQGPKLLIQFQNNGVVDDSQLPKDRFSAERLKGVDSTLKIQPAKLEDSAVYLCASSRTTGPGNTIYFGEGSWLTVV.

The chain links TRBV7-8 to TRBJ2-5, with 8 bases fitting TRBD1. Judging by the DNA end, TRBJ2-7 fits better; the J call may be wrong. The CDR3 is 13 amino acids. In germline, CDR1 is SGHVS, CDR2 FQNEAQ. The CDR3 is CASSLTTGGEQYF. The CDR3 DNA is TGTGCCAGCTCCCTAACCACAGGGGGCGAGCAGTACTTC.

The CDR3, as DNA: TGTGCCAGCAGCTTAGCGCAGGCCCCTTACAATGAGCAGTTCTTC. Its protein product is CASSLAQAPYNEQFF. V is TRBV7-2 and J is TRBJ2-1; D remains unclear. The V end lost 0 bases, the J end lost 4 bases, and 10 bases lay between the germline ends. From germline, CDR1 is SGHTA and CDR2 FQGNSA. This CDR3 is built from 15 residues.

The chain carries TRBV18 and TRBJ2-7; TRBD2 matches at 9 bases. CDR1 is KGHSH and CDR2 is LQKENI in the germline V gene. The CDR3 is 15 amino acids. J was trimmed by 4 bases and V by 3 bases; bases with no gene match: 7. CDR3 in amino acids: CASSPSAGGRYEQYF. In DNA form, the CDR3 reads TGTGCCAGCTCACCTTCGGCGGGAGGGAGGTACGAGCAGTACTTC.

V usage is TRBV5-4 and J usage is TRBJ1-3; D unclear. V was shortened by 3 bases and J by 2 bases, with 9 bases between the two germline ends. This CDR3 region has 14 residues. Germline CDR1 and CDR2: SGHNT and YYREEE (reference sequence). This CDR3 reads CASSSGNAGNTIYF. The CDR3 DNA reads TGTGCCAGCAGCTCGGGGAATGCTGGAAACACCATATATTTT.

The chain uses TRBV18 and TRBJ1-2, with D unresolved. From germline, CDR1 is KGHSH and CDR2 LQKENI. CDR3 length equals 15 residues. V was cut by 2 bases and J by 6 bases, with 16 bases left in between. CDR3 DNA sequence: TGTGCCAGCTCACCAAAAGAAGCTTCCTTAAATGGCTACACCTTC. The encoded protein is CASSPKEASLNGYTF.

J is TRBJ2-3 and V is TRBV10-1; maybe TRBD1 (6 bases). Germline V CDR1 and CDR2: WNHNN, SYGVQD (reference sequence). The CDR3 loop spans 14 amino acids. Trimming stripped 10 bases from V and 0 bases from J, with 14 bases between. CDR3 DNA: TGCGCCAATACAAAGGACAGCAGCACAGATACGCAGTATTTT. This codes for CANTKDSSTDTQYF.

For the CDR3, the DNA is TGTGCCTGCGAGAGGGGCCGCGGGGCAGAGACCCAGTACTTC. The encoded protein is CACERGRGAETQYF. This chain uses TRBV6-1 with TRBJ2-5; tentative D call: TRBD2 (6 bases). V was clipped by 11 bases and J by 4 bases, with 20 bases between them. This CDR3 is 14 amino acids long. Germline lookup yields CDR1 MNHNS and CDR2 SASEGT.

The chain uses TRBV20-1 and TRBJ2-3; 12 nucleotides match TRBD2. In germline, CDR1 is DFQATT, CDR2 SNEGSKA (reference sequence). This CDR3 comprises 11 residues. Losses at the gene ends were 5 bases for V and 14 bases for J; bases not matched to a gene: 5. The CDR3 here is CSAPGLAGMYF. CDR3 in DNA: TGCAGTGCTCCCGGACTAGCGGGAATGTATTTT.

This sequence joins TRBV2 and TRBJ2-1; 8 bases line up with TRBD2. Per germline, CDR1 SNHLY and CDR2 FYNNEI. Losses at the gene ends were 7 bases for V and 4 bases for J; bases not matched to a gene: 3. There are 13 residues in the CDR3. The CDR3 DNA follows: TGTGCCAGCAATGGCGGGAGGTACAATGAGCAGTTCTTC. The encoded protein is CASNGGRYNEQFF.

This chain joins TRBV4-1 and TRBJ1-4; 7 bases fit TRBD1. Germline CDR1 MGHRA, CDR2 YSYEKL. The CDR3 extends over 18 amino acids. Trimming at V came to 0 bases and at J to 0 bases, leaving 7 bases not matched to a gene. In DNA form, the CDR3 reads TGCGCCAGCAGCCAAGATCTACGACAGGGACCAACTAATGAAAAACTGTTTTTT. The encoded protein is CASSQDLRQGPTNEKLFF.

The V and J genes are TRBV13 and TRBJ2-1; 7 nucleotides align to TRBD2. V was pared by 0 bases and J by 0 bases, with 2 bases of the junction left unmatched. From germline, CDR1 is PRHDT and CDR2 FYEKMQ (reference sequence). CDR3 size: 16 residues. DNA of the CDR3: TGTGCCAGCAGCTTAGGGGGCGGGAGCTCCTACAATGAGCAGTTCTTC. It is translated as CASSLGGGSSYNEQFF.

The J gene is TRBJ1-5, the V gene TRBV30; TRBD1 might be the D (6 bases). In germline, CDR1 is GTSNPN, CDR2 SVGIG (reference sequence). CDR3 length equals 13 residues. V dropped 1 base and J dropped 5 bases, with 9 bases sitting between them. CDR3 loop: CAWSGGLDQPQHF. The CDR3 DNA sequence: TGTGCCTGGAGTGGGGGGCTTGATCAGCCCCAGCATTTT.

V is TRBV30 and J is TRBJ2-1; tentative D call: TRBD2 (7 bases). Trimming took off 3 bases at V and 8 bases at J, with 23 bases between the two ends. The V gene's germline CDR1 is GTSNPN and CDR2 SVGIG (reference sequence). This CDR3 comprises 16 residues. CDR3 protein: CAWSLDFGGAGYEQFF. CDR3 bases: TGTGCCTGGAGCCTAGACTTTGGGGGGGCCGGTTATGAGCAGTTCTTC.

This chain connects TRBV6-1 to TRBJ2-3, with TRBD2 as a possible D gene (5 bases). The germline CDR1 and CDR2 sequences are MNHNS and SASEGT. The V gene lost 2 bases and the J gene lost 0 bases, with 12 bases spanning the gap. The CDR3 totals 16 residues. CDR3 bases: TGTGCCAGCAGTGAATCAGACTATTCTAGCACAGATACGCAGTATTTT. This translates into CASSESDYSSTDTQYF.

The rearrangement links TRBV11-2 to TRBJ1-5, with 10 bases fitting TRBD1. V lost 3 bases and J lost 4; bases outside the gene matches: 0. From germline, CDR1 is SGHAT and CDR2 FQNNGV. There are 14 residues in the CDR3. The CDR3 sequence: CASSLGQGNQPQHF. The CDR3 bases are TGTGCCAGCAGCTTGGGACAGGGGAATCAGCCCCAGCATTTT.

The rearrangement uses TRBV11-3 and TRBJ2-1, with TRBD2 matching over 13 bases. Per germline, CDR1 SGHNT and CDR2 YENEEA. This CDR3 has 15 residues. The junction had 2 bases not matched to a gene; V was cut back by 2 bases and J by 7 bases. CDR3: CASSLTGLAGNEQFF. In DNA form, the CDR3 reads TGTGCCAGCAGCTTAACGGGACTAGCGGGGAATGAGCAGTTCTTC. Looking up the rest from reference TRBV11-3 and TRBJ2-1 gives the full variable domain: EAGVVQSPRYKIIEKKQPVAFWCNPISGHNTLYWYLQNLGQGPELLIRYENEEAVDDSQLPKDRFSAERLKGVDSTLKIQPAELGDSAVYLCASSLTGLAGNEQFFGPGTRLTVL.

V usage is TRBV6-6 and J usage is TRBJ1-1, with 7 nucleotides matching TRBD1. V gave up 6 bases and J gave up 3 bases; unmatched junction bases: 7. CDR1 and CDR2 from the germline V gene are MNHNY and SVGAGI (reference sequence). CDR3 length: 14 amino acids. This CDR3 is CASSHATGDTEAFF. The DNA for the CDR3 is TGTGCCAGCAGCCACGCTACAGGGGACACTGAAGCTTTCTTT.

The chain uses TRBV7-9 and TRBJ2-2; perhaps TRBD1 as D (5 bases). The CDR3 is 15 amino acids. The germline CDR1 and CDR2 sequences are SEHNR and FQNEAQ (reference sequence). Trimming removed 3 bases from V and 6 bases from J, with 14 bases in between. CDR3 region: CASSFGQGPAGELFF. The CDR3 region has the DNA TGTGCCAGCAGCTTTGGTCAGGGCCCTGCCGGGGAGCTGTTTTTT.

V usage is TRBV6-6 and J usage is TRBJ2-3; D uncertain. Germline V gene sequence: CDR1 MNHNY, CDR2 SVGAGI (reference sequence). The CDR3 loop spans 14 amino acids. The V gene lost 5 bases and the J gene lost 0 bases, with 9 bases spanning the gap. The CDR3 reads CASSPEPSTDTQYF. Written as DNA, the CDR3 is TGTGCCAGCAGTCCCGAGCCTAGCACAGATACGCAGTATTTT.

The chain is built from TRBV2 and TRBJ2-5; 8 bases agree with TRBD2. CDR1 and CDR2 (germline): SNHLY, FYNNEI. With V trimmed by 2 bases and J by 5 bases, 10 bases remained unmatched. The CDR3 runs 16 residues. For the CDR3, the DNA is TGTGCCAGCAGTGAACTAGCGGGCGGCCTAATCGAGACCCAGTACTTC. Translated: CASSELAGGLIETQYF. The full variable domain, rest sourced from reference TRBV2 and TRBJ2-5, is EPEVTQTPSHQVTQMGQEVILRCVPISNHLYFYWYRQILGQKVEFLVSFYNNEISEKSEIFDDQFSVERPDGSNFTLKIRSTKLEDSAMYFCASSELAGGLIETQYFGPGTRLLVL.

This rearrangement joins TRBV6-1 to TRBJ2-2; D might be TRBD2 (5 bases). V lost 7 bases and J lost 2, with 11 bases in between. Germline V gives CDR1 MNHNS, CDR2 SASEGT. The CDR3 spans 14 residues. The CDR3 protein is CASNRTPNTGELFF. As DNA, the CDR3 is TGTGCCAGCAACCGGACTCCTAACACCGGGGAGCTGTTTTTT.

V and J are TRBV5-4 and TRBJ2-5; 7 positions agree with TRBD1. The germline V gene encodes CDR1 SGHNT and CDR2 YYREEE (reference sequence). V shed 0 bases, J shed 5 bases, and the junction held 19 bases outside the gene matches. This CDR3 comprises 19 residues. CDR3 DNA sequence: TGTGCCAGCAGCTTGGGGGGCTTAGGGCGGACAGGCCTCCGGGAGACCCAGTACTTC. It encodes CASSLGGLGRTGLRETQYF.

Comments on this clone: Germline is not matched at one junction end, which may reflect a read error. The chain has TRBV7-7 and TRBJ2-1, with 7 bases lining up with TRBD1. Germline values: CDR1 SSHAT, CDR2 FNYEAQ (reference sequence). CDR3 length: 15 amino acids. CDR3 nucleotide sequence: TGTGCTAGCAGCTTAGGGGACAGCGAATACAATGAGCAGTTCTTC. This codes for CASSLGDSEYNEQFF.

This chain links TRBV6-1 with TRBJ2-1; D perhaps matches TRBD2 (5 bases). Germline CDR1 is MNHNS and CDR2 is SASEGT. The CDR3 spans 15 residues. The ends were cut back, 9 bases at V and 4 bases at J, with 19 bases in the middle. CDR3 residues: CASSIRYRGYNEQFF. The CDR3 bases are TGTGCCAGTTCGATCCGATACCGGGGATACAATGAGCAGTTCTTC.

This chain joins TRBV7-8 and TRBJ1-3; 7 positions match TRBD1. The CDR3 totals 16 residues. The J segment lost 2 bases and the V segment lost 3 bases, leaving 7 bases of the junction unmatched. In germline, CDR1 is SGHVS, CDR2 FQNEAQ. The CDR3 DNA follows: TGTGCCAGCAGCTTCACGTTTCAGGGGGCTGGAAACACCATATATTTT. It is translated as CASSFTFQGAGNTIYF.

The rearrangement uses TRBV6-6 and TRBJ2-5, with no clear D. The CDR3 contains 14 residues. Germline V lookup: CDR1 MNHNY, CDR2 SVGAGI (reference sequence). V was cut by 0 bases and J by 2 bases, with 7 bases left in between. CDR3 amino acids: CASSYSARQETQYF. The CDR3 DNA reads TGTGCCAGCAGTTACTCAGCCCGTCAAGAGACCCAGTACTTC.